The 10 T cell receptor beta chains below come from one sample, sequenced in a study of beta chain features in type 1 diabetes. Every isolated RNA sample was fully reverse transcribed, so sequencing captured expressed TCRB transcripts. Assay used: immunoSEQ multiplex PCR; TCRdb lists only in-frame clones, some missing. The sample has roughly 450,000 clones; about an eighth are singletons. Sequencing was done on a sample of naive CD4+ T cells from blood. The receptors were gathered from a woman between 18 and 29 years old in good health.

The chain carries TRBV10-3 and TRBJ2-3, with D tentatively TRBD1 or TRBD2 (6 bases each). Looked up from germline, CDR1 is ENHRY and CDR2 is SYGVKD. V was cut by 0 bases and J by 4 bases, with 14 bases left in between. The CDR3 spans 16 residues. CDR3 amino acids: CAISESGGVYSDTQYF. CDR3 sequence (DNA): TGTGCCATCAGTGAGTCCGGGGGCGTATATTCAGATACGCAGTATTTT.

The table lists this clone with a few counts. The chain has TRBV4-2 and TRBJ2-5; 11 bases align to TRBD2. This CDR3 is 12 amino acids long. Per the germline V gene, CDR1 is LGHNA and CDR2 is YNFKEQ. Unmatched junction bases numbered 3, after V lost 2 bases and J lost 13 bases. The CDR3 DNA is TGTGCCAGCAGCCAACCTACTAGCGGGAGGTACTTC. Protein: CASSQPTSGRYF.

This clone was counted only a few times. The chain uses TRBV7-2 and TRBJ1-1; TRBD1 matches at 7 bases. This CDR3 spans 16 amino acids. Germline V CDR1 and CDR2: SGHTA, FQGNSA. The V gene end was trimmed by 7 bases and the J gene end by 1 base; junction bases not matched to a gene: 12. CDR3 coding DNA: TGTGCCAGCACCCTACGACCAGGGGGAGGGAACACTGAAGCTTTCTTT. It specifies CASTLRPGGGNTEAFF.

This clone appeared a few times. Here the CDR3 DNA reads TGTGCCAGCAGTTACTCGTACGGAGCGGATGGAAACACCATATATTTT. It encodes CASSYSYGADGNTIYF. This chain links TRBV6-6 with TRBJ1-3; D is uncertain. Per germline, CDR1 MNHNY and CDR2 SVGAGI (reference sequence). The CDR3 sequence is 16 residues long. The ends were cut back, 0 bases at V and 3 bases at J, with 12 bases in the middle.

The chain couples TRBV5-1 to TRBJ1-2; 10 bases align to TRBD1. Looked up from germline, CDR1 is SGHRS and CDR2 is YFSETQ. The CDR3 runs to 15 residues. Losses at the gene ends were 0 bases for V and 6 bases for J; bases not matched to a gene: 5. CDR3 nucleotide sequence: TGCGCCAGCAGCTTGGCCCCGGACAGGGGGGATGGCTACACCTTC. Translating gives CASSLAPDRGDGYTF. Using reference TRBV5-1 and TRBJ1-2 for the parts outside the CDR3, the full variable domain is KAGVTQTPRYLIKTRGQQVTLSCSPISGHRSVSWYQQTPGQGLQFLFEYFSETQRNKGNFPGRFSGRQFSNSRSEMNVSTLELGDSALYLCASSLAPDRGDGYTFGSGTRLTVV.

The V and J genes are TRBV18 and TRBJ2-3, with D unclear. Germline values: CDR1 KGHSH, CDR2 LQKENI. CDR3 length: 13 amino acids. V lost 3 bases, J lost 3 bases, and 7 bases lay in between. The CDR3 here is CASSPPFTDTQYF. The DNA for the CDR3 is TGTGCCAGCTCACCCCCATTTACAGATACGCAGTATTTT.

This clone has a handful of counts. The chain uses TRBV9 and TRBJ1-2; D ambiguous. Per the germline V gene, CDR1 is SGDLS and CDR2 is YYNGEE. V lost 0 bases and J lost 5, with 11 bases in between. This CDR3 is 14 amino acids long. CDR3 nucleotide sequence: TGTGCCAGCAGCGTAGAGGTCCACCCTTATGGCTACACCTTC. This codes for CASSVEVHPYGYTF. The whole variable domain, remainder taken from reference TRBV9 and TRBJ1-2, is DSGVTQTPKHLITATGQRVTLRCSPRSGDLSVYWYQQSLDQGLQFLIQYYNGEERAKGNILERFSAQQFPDLHSELNLSSLELGDSALYFCASSVEVHPYGYTFGSGTRLTVV.

The chain combines TRBV7-9 with TRBJ2-7; D call uncertain. V was clipped by 4 bases and J by 2 bases, with 9 bases between them. The CDR3 runs 13 residues. Germline V CDR1 and CDR2: SEHNR, FQNEAQ (reference sequence). DNA of the CDR3: TGTGCCAGCAGCTCGGGTGCCACCTACGAGCAGTACTTC. Its translation: CASSSGATYEQYF.

This clone showed up just a few times. The V call is TRBV11-2, the J call TRBJ2-3; perhaps TRBD2 as D (5 bases). The V and J ends lost 4 bases and 6 bases respectively, with 14 bases between them. The CDR3 loop spans 14 amino acids. Germline V gene lookup returns CDR1 SGHAT and CDR2 FQNNGV. CDR3 loop: CASSYGGSRDTQYF. The DNA of the CDR3 is TGTGCCAGCAGCTACGGAGGAAGTCGCGATACGCAGTATTTT.

The chain uses TRBV27 and TRBJ2-1; a weak D match, TRBD2 (6 bases). This CDR3 region has 16 residues. Germline V CDR1 and CDR2: MNHEY, SMNVEV (reference sequence). Trimming took off 2 bases at V and 0 bases at J, with 11 bases between the two ends. CDR3 DNA sequence: TGTGCCAGCAGTTTAGTATCGCGGGGCTCCTACAATGAGCAGTTCTTC. Residues: CASSLVSRGSYNEQFF.